This T cell receptor (beta chain) was captured in a study of shared clonotypes between healthy human individuals. The investigators split CD4+ cells into a CD45RA+ naive subset and a CD45RA-negative memory subset. Libraries were prepared by immunoSEQ multiplex PCR; TCRdb keeps only in-frame clonotypes and omits some of them. This table has 1.5 million to 1.9 million clones, 95% to 99% appearing once. This clone was recorded only once. What it binds is not known. Study observations and caveats: Non-shared clonotypes showed lower generation probabilities than clonotypes common to all four donors. As a rule, naive subsets had a larger estimated richness than memory subsets. Despite large depth, rarefaction showed incomplete sorted-subset sequencing.

The sequenced sample was naive CD4+ T cells sorted from blood. Subset in this sample: CD45RA+ positively selected. The source is a man aged 25 to 45 in good health.

CDR3 in DNA: TGTGCCAGCTCACGTCCCGGGACTCGGGAGACCCAGTACTTC. Translating gives CASSRPGTRETQYF. V gene TRBV18 combines with J gene TRBJ2-5, with a weak D call TRBD2 (6 bases). Germline-derived CDR1 and CDR2 are KGHSH and LQKENI. This CDR3 is 14 amino acids long. The V gene lost 4 bases and the J gene lost 5 bases, with 14 bases spanning the gap.